This entry is about one TCR beta chain. One entry per CDR3 protein, without DNA, is what TCRdb gives after re-calling the 5' RACE reads. The repertoire table contains some 450,000 distinct CDR3 sequences. CDR1 and CDR2 from the germline V gene are DFQATT and SNEGSKA (reference sequence). The CDR3 length is 15 residues. No sorting of T cells preceded isolation of total RNA from whole blood. The data stem from a study of monozygotic twins with inflammatory bowel disease. The sequence was obtained from a human donor with ulcerative colitis or Crohn's disease, or a healthy co-twin of an affected twin (not recorded which). This sequence joins TRBV20-1 and TRBJ2-3; TCRdb reports TRBD1, a call that lacks DNA to check it against. The source material was blood. CDR3: CSAGRAGRMADTQYF.